This TCR beta chain originates from a study of blood T cells in healthy people across ages. PCR was performed a second time for roughly 7 to 11 cycles using a sample-barcoded 5' primer and a J-beta primer mix. TCRdb re-derived calls from the 5' RACE reads in MiXCR, one entry per CDR3 protein. The sample includes fewer than 1,000,000 distinct CDR3 sequences, about 45% of them seen just once. The germline V gene encodes CDR1 SGHTA and CDR2 FQGTGA. This CDR3 comprises 13 residues. With V trimmed by 8 bases and J by 0 bases, 2 bases remained unmatched. This TCR derives from a man aged 80 or over in good health. Sequencing used blood. The chain employs TRBV7-3 and TRBJ2-5; 8 bases are a match to TRBD1. The CDR3 here is CASGRGHQETQYF. DNA of the CDR3: TGTGCCAGCGGCAGGGGGCACCAAGAGACCCAGTACTTC. Using reference TRBV7-3 and TRBJ2-5 for the parts outside the CDR3, the full variable domain is GAGVSQTPSNKVTEKGKYVELRCDPISGHTALYWYRQSLGQGPEFLIYFQGTGAADDSGLPNDRFFAVRPEGSVSTLKIQRTERGDSAVYLCASGRGHQETQYFGPGTRLLVL.